The 27 T cell receptor beta chains presented below share a single source sample, sequenced in a study of blood T cell repertoires in COVID-19. TCRdb's copy holds only in-frame clones and misses some; the assay was immunoSEQ multiplex PCR. The repertoire consists of roughly 120,000 clones, with 90% occurring once and the leading ten covering around 4.1%. The sequenced sample consisted of peripheral blood. These TCRs come from a woman aged 60 to 75 with COVID-19, enrolled during active disease.

This chain joins TRBV6-5 and TRBJ2-1, with D perhaps TRBD2 (5 bases). CDR1 and CDR2 from the germline V gene are MNHEY and SVGAGI. V lost 2 bases and J lost 7, with 12 bases in between. This CDR3 has 14 amino acids. CDR3 sequence: CASSYTLPGNEQFF. The CDR3 nucleotides read TGTGCCAGCAGTTACACGCTACCGGGGAATGAGCAGTTCTTC.

The genes are TRBV7-3 and TRBJ1-1; no firm D call. Germline V gene data show CDR1 as SGHTA and CDR2 as FQGTGA. The CDR3 spans 13 residues. The V and J ends lost 2 bases and 7 bases respectively, with 11 bases between them. The CDR3 sequence is CASSLESGLEAFF. The CDR3 DNA reads TGTGCCAGCAGCTTAGAGTCAGGACTTGAAGCTTTCTTT.

The rearrangement uses TRBV7-2 and TRBJ1-2, with TRBD1 identical over 8 bases. The germline gives CDR1 SGHTA, CDR2 FQGNSA. The V and J ends lost 6 bases and 8 bases, in that order; junction bases with no gene match: 8. This CDR3 spans 13 amino acids. The CDR3 region has the DNA TGTGCCAGCAGTTTTCCTACAGGGGGAGGCTACACCTTC. It translates to CASSFPTGGGYTF.

A single count supports this clone. The V and J genes are TRBV4-1 and TRBJ1-6; TRBD1 might be the D (6 bases). Trimming removed 4 bases at V and 9 bases at J, with 13 bases between. The CDR3 sequence is 14 residues long. CDR1 is MGHRA and CDR2 is YSYEKL in the germline V gene. CDR3 loop: CASSRDIRASPLHF. The CDR3 DNA is TGCGCCAGCAGCCGGGACATACGGGCTTCACCCCTCCACTTT.

This chain joins TRBV27 and TRBJ1-2; the D is unclear. CDR1 MNHEY and CDR2 SMNVEV come from the germline V gene (reference sequence). This CDR3 contains 14 residues. The ends were cut back, 1 base at V and 4 bases at J, with 10 bases in the middle. The CDR3 sequence: CASSLLPGPYGYTF. DNA of the CDR3: TGTGCCAGCAGTTTATTACCGGGTCCCTATGGCTACACCTTC.

The chain employs TRBV4-2 and TRBJ2-7; D gene unclear. CDR1 is LGHNA, CDR2 YNFKEQ, per germline. The CDR3 is made up of 12 amino acids. Trimming stripped 0 bases from V and 4 bases from J, with 4 bases between. DNA for the CDR3: TGTGCCAGCAGCCAAGACGGGTACGAGCAGTACTTC. As protein: CASSQDGYEQYF.

In its sample, this clone was seen a few times. The V call is TRBV10-3, the J call TRBJ1-1; tentative D call: TRBD1 (6 bases). The CDR3 extends over 17 amino acids. Trimming removed 6 bases from V and 0 bases from J, with 20 bases in between. Per germline, CDR1 ENHRY and CDR2 SYGVKD. The CDR3 sequence is CAIRQTGFGSMNTEAFF. CDR3 in DNA: TGTGCCATCAGACAAACAGGGTTTGGGTCCATGAACACTGAAGCTTTCTTT.

This sequence joins TRBV9 and TRBJ1-1; the D is unclear. Germline CDR1 and CDR2: SGDLS and YYNGEE. V was shortened by 4 bases and J by 3 bases, with 13 bases between the two germline ends. CDR3 size: 14 residues. The CDR3 sequence: CASSPGRVHTEAFF. DNA for the CDR3: TGTGCCAGCAGCCCGGGTCGGGTCCACACTGAAGCTTTCTTT.

J is TRBJ1-5 and V is TRBV4-3, with D possibly TRBD1 on 5 matching bases. V lost 0 bases, J lost 2 bases, and 11 bases lay in between. Germline CDR1 LGHNA, CDR2 YSLEER. This CDR3 has 16 residues. This CDR3 reads CASSQDGGRGNQPQHF. CDR3 DNA sequence: TGCGCCAGCAGCCAAGACGGGGGGAGAGGCAATCAGCCCCAGCATTTT.

This chain uses TRBV7-9 with TRBJ1-1; no clear D. V was pared by 5 bases and J by 4 bases, with 5 bases between. The CDR3 covers 11 residues. The germline V gene has CDR1 SEHNR and CDR2 FQNEAQ (reference sequence). CDR3 coding DNA: TGTGCCAGCAGCCTGAGCACTGAAGCTTTCTTT. Residues: CASSLSTEAFF.

The V call is TRBV19, the J call TRBJ1-5, with 12 bases that match TRBD1. CDR1 and CDR2 from the germline V gene are LNHDA and SQIVND (reference sequence). V was clipped by 1 base and J by 6 bases; unmatched bases: 7. The CDR3 is made up of 17 amino acids. In DNA form, the CDR3 reads TGTGCCAGTAGTATAGGTACCGGGACAGGGGGCCGTCAGCCCCAGCATTTT. It specifies CASSIGTGTGGRQPQHF.

The rearrangement uses TRBV18 and TRBJ2-5, with D possibly matching TRBD2 (5 bases). V was clipped by 4 bases and J by 4 bases, with 13 bases between them. The germline gives CDR1 KGHSH, CDR2 LQKENI. The CDR3 has 14 amino acids. In DNA form, the CDR3 reads TGTGCCAGCTCACGTAGCGAGGGTCTAGAGACCCAGTACTTC. Protein sequence: CASSRSEGLETQYF.

V gene TRBV27 combines with J gene TRBJ1-2; TRBD1 might be the D (5 bases). There are 15 residues in the CDR3. V lost 4 bases, J lost 3 bases, and 15 bases lay in between. CDR1 is MNHEY and CDR2 is SMNVEV in the germline V gene (reference sequence). The CDR3 sequence is CASSSVQANYYGYTF. The CDR3 coding sequence is TGTGCCAGCAGTTCTGTACAGGCGAACTACTATGGCTACACCTTC.

The rearrangement links TRBV6-5 to TRBJ1-6; D is undetermined. Germline lookup yields CDR1 MNHEY and CDR2 SVGAGI. Trimming removed 3 bases from V and 9 bases from J, with 15 bases in between. The CDR3 is 15 residues long. The CDR3 sequence: CASSYSWSRGSPLHF. The CDR3 nucleotides read TGTGCCAGCAGTTATTCCTGGTCGCGGGGTTCACCCCTCCACTTT.

The chain joins TRBV9 to TRBJ2-7; D possibly corresponds to TRBD2 (6 bases). The CDR3 spans 15 residues. The V end was cut by 4 bases, the J end by 2 bases, with 16 bases between. From germline, CDR1 is SGDLS and CDR2 YYNGEE. DNA for the CDR3: TGTGCCAGCAGCCCCCTTGGCGGGAACCCCTACGAGCAGTACTTC. Its protein is CASSPLGGNPYEQYF. Complete variable domain (other parts from reference TRBV9 and TRBJ2-7): DSGVTQTPKHLITATGQRVTLRCSPRSGDLSVYWYQQSLDQGLQFLIQYYNGEERAKGNILERFSAQQFPDLHSELNLSSLELGDSALYFCASSPLGGNPYEQYFGPGTRLTVT.

The rearrangement links TRBV4-1 to TRBJ1-5, with a possible D match to TRBD1 (6 bases). Per germline, CDR1 MGHRA and CDR2 YSYEKL. This CDR3 is built from 13 residues. Trimming left V 4 bases short and J 4 bases short, with 8 bases between. CDR3 amino acids: CASSPTGNQPQHF. CDR3 DNA: TGCGCCAGCAGCCCCACAGGGAATCAGCCCCAGCATTTT.

The chain couples TRBV9 to TRBJ2-3; D might be TRBD1 (6 bases). The CDR3 loop spans 17 amino acids. CDR1 is SGDLS and CDR2 is YYNGEE in the germline V gene. V was clipped by 0 bases and J by 0 bases, with 14 bases between them. The CDR3 DNA reads as TGTGCCAGCAGCGTAGGTGATGGGGGCTGGAGCACAGATACGCAGTATTTT. It codes for CASSVGDGGWSTDTQYF.

V and J are TRBV4-2 and TRBJ1-3, with 7 nucleotides matching TRBD1. V dropped 0 bases and J dropped 2; count of bases not matched to a gene: 7. Germline-derived CDR1 and CDR2 are LGHNA and YNFKEQ. This CDR3 contains 17 residues. The CDR3 protein is CASSQDVGGGAGNTIYF. In nucleotides, the CDR3 is TGTGCCAGCAGCCAAGATGTAGGAGGGGGCGCTGGAAACACCATATATTTT.

This clone was recorded only once. The V call is TRBV5-1, the J call TRBJ2-3; 8 nucleotides line up with TRBD2. The CDR3 is 14 residues long. The junction had 5 bases not matched to a gene; V was cut back by 0 bases and J by 8 bases. Per germline, CDR1 SGHRS and CDR2 YFSETQ. The CDR3 region is CASSLAESGGTQYF. The CDR3 DNA reads TGCGCCAGCAGCTTGGCCGAGAGCGGGGGTACGCAGTATTTT.

This clone was seen only a few times. The chain joins TRBV9 to TRBJ1-3; D might be TRBD1 (6 bases). Trimming left V 2 bases short and J 0 bases short, with 15 bases between. The germline V gene has CDR1 SGDLS and CDR2 YYNGEE. The CDR3 is 17 amino acids. Here the CDR3 DNA reads TGTGCCAGCAGCGTCGATGGGGGCACTAGCTCTGGAAACACCATATATTTT. This encodes CASSVDGGTSSGNTIYF. The variable domain in full, completed from reference TRBV9 and TRBJ1-3, reads DSGVTQTPKHLITATGQRVTLRCSPRSGDLSVYWYQQSLDQGLQFLIQYYNGEERAKGNILERFSAQQFPDLHSELNLSSLELGDSALYFCASSVDGGTSSGNTIYFGEGSWLTVV.

The rearrangement links TRBV6-5 to TRBJ2-5, with D tentatively TRBD2 (5 bases). There are 13 residues in the CDR3. V gave up 8 bases and J gave up 5 bases, with 15 bases separating them. CDR1 and CDR2 (germline): MNHEY, SVGAGI. In DNA, the CDR3 is TGTGCCAGCTCACCGGGGAAGGCGGAGACCCAGTACTTC. Encoded protein: CASSPGKAETQYF.

The chain combines TRBV10-3 with TRBJ2-2, with TRBD1 identical over 9 bases. Germline CDR1 reads ENHRY; CDR2 reads SYGVKD. V was pared by 5 bases and J by 0 bases, with 4 bases of the junction left unmatched. This CDR3 is built from 16 residues. The CDR3, as DNA: TGTGCCATCAGTCACGGGACAGGGTCGAACACCGGGGAGCTGTTTTTT. It encodes CAISHGTGSNTGELFF.

The chain has TRBV15 and TRBJ2-5; 11 positions agree with TRBD2. The V gene's germline CDR1 is LNHNV and CDR2 YYDKDF (reference sequence). V lost 1 base to trimming and J lost 5 bases; unmatched junction nucleotides: 3. This CDR3 spans 15 amino acids. The CDR3 nucleotides are TGTGCCACCAGCAGAGGACTAGCGGGGCTGGAGACCCAGTACTTC. The encoded protein is CATSRGLAGLETQYF.

V and J are TRBV6-1 and TRBJ1-5; no definite D call. The germline V and J ends were trimmed by 3 bases and 3 bases, with 9 bases remaining between them. The CDR3 consists of 14 residues. Germline-derived CDR1 and CDR2 are MNHNS and SASEGT. The DNA of the CDR3 is TGTGCCAGCAGTGACAGGCTAAACAATCAGCCCCAGCATTTT. It translates to CASSDRLNNQPQHF.

The rearrangement uses TRBV27 and TRBJ2-1; D is unresolved. V gave up 2 bases and J gave up 0 bases, with 8 bases separating them. Germline assignment: CDR1 MNHEY and CDR2 SMNVEV (reference sequence). The CDR3 contains 15 residues. The CDR3 here is CASSLIASSYNEQFF. CDR3 nucleotides: TGTGCCAGCAGTTTAATAGCCAGCTCCTACAATGAGCAGTTCTTC.

V is TRBV6-2 or TRBV6-3 and J is TRBJ1-2; a weak D match, TRBD1 (5 bases). The CDR3 extends over 13 amino acids. V was shortened by 5 bases and J by 4 bases, with 11 bases between the two germline ends. Germline-derived CDR1 and CDR2 are MNHEY and SVGEGT. DNA for the CDR3: TGTGCCAGCAGTGCGACAGACCCCTATGGCTACACCTTC. Amino acid sequence: CASSATDPYGYTF.

The chain has TRBV5-1 and TRBJ1-2; possibly TRBD1 for D (5 bases). CDR1 is SGHRS, CDR2 YFSETQ, per germline. This CDR3 has 15 amino acids. The germline V and J ends were trimmed by 0 bases and 8 bases, with 17 bases remaining between them. In DNA form, the CDR3 reads TGCGCCAGCAGCTTGGAAGGGGAAGATTCGAAAGGCTACACCTTC. The encoded protein is CASSLEGEDSKGYTF.